What follows are 23 T cell receptor beta chains derived from one specimen sequenced in a study of blood T cell repertoires in COVID-19. Sequencing was performed with immunoSEQ multiplex PCR; in TCRdb, only in-frame clones are kept and a portion is missing. In the table there are approximately 280,000 clones, 90% of which are singletons. Specimen: PBMCs or T cells enriched from blood (not recorded which). Source of these receptors: a woman between 18 and 29 years old with acute COVID-19.

This sequence joins TRBV7-2 and TRBJ2-3; no clear D. The germline V gene encodes CDR1 SGHTA and CDR2 FQGNSA. The CDR3 spans 12 residues. The germline V and J ends were trimmed by 2 bases and 6 bases, with 6 bases remaining between them. CDR3 residues: CASSLTYDTQYF. The CDR3 DNA reads as TGTGCCAGCAGCTTAACCTACGATACGCAGTATTTT.

V gene TRBV10-3 combines with J gene TRBJ1-2, with TRBD1 identical over 11 bases. The CDR3 is 15 residues long. V was clipped by 1 base and J by 8 bases; unmatched bases: 6. The germline V gene encodes CDR1 ENHRY and CDR2 SYGVKD. The CDR3 sequence is CAISEFGQGAGGYTF. CDR3 in DNA: TGTGCCATCAGTGAGTTTGGACAGGGGGCGGGAGGCTACACCTTC.

The V gene is TRBV5-4, the J gene TRBJ2-2, with a weak D call TRBD2 (6 bases). The V gene lost 3 bases and the J gene lost 3 bases, with 15 bases spanning the gap. There are 16 residues in the CDR3. Germline V gene lookup returns CDR1 SGHNT and CDR2 YYREEE (reference sequence). The CDR3 reads CASSYFSGTDTGELFF. Here the CDR3 DNA reads TGTGCCAGCAGCTATTTTAGCGGAACCGACACCGGGGAGCTGTTTTTT.

The chain links TRBV7-9 to TRBJ1-2; 8 bases align to TRBD1. This CDR3 contains 17 residues. Losses at the gene ends were 2 bases for V and 2 bases for J; bases not matched to a gene: 10. The V gene's germline CDR1 is SEHNR and CDR2 FQNEAQ (reference sequence). The CDR3 spells CASSLTNPRTGNYGYTF. CDR3 in DNA: TGTGCCAGCAGCTTAACCAACCCGAGGACAGGGAACTATGGCTACACCTTC.

This clone was recorded a few times. The J gene is TRBJ2-2, the V gene TRBV7-9; D is perhaps TRBD1 (6 bases). V lost 5 bases and J 2 bases, leaving 9 bases between the germline ends. The CDR3 is 14 residues long. Germline-derived CDR1 and CDR2 are SEHNR and FQNEAQ (reference sequence). The CDR3 loop is CASSLDRNTGELFF. In nucleotides, the CDR3 is TGTGCCAGCAGCCTGGACAGAAACACCGGGGAGCTGTTTTTT.

The V gene is TRBV7-3, the J gene TRBJ2-3, with 7 bases fitting TRBD2. The V gene end was trimmed by 5 bases and the J gene end by 4 bases; junction bases not matched to a gene: 9. This CDR3 contains 15 residues. In germline, CDR1 is SGHTA, CDR2 FQGTGA. DNA for the CDR3: TGTGCCAGCAGCCCAGTGGCCGGACTAGCAGATACGCAGTATTTT. Its translation is CASSPVAGLADTQYF.

The V call is TRBV7-6, the J call TRBJ2-7; TRBD1 matches at 9 bases. The CDR3 loop spans 15 amino acids. Germline V gene data show CDR1 as SGHVS and CDR2 as FNYEAQ. With V trimmed by 5 bases and J by 0 bases, 5 bases remained unmatched. The CDR3 loop reads CASSRGQGISYEQYF. The DNA for the CDR3 is TGTGCCAGCAGCCGGGGACAGGGAATCTCCTACGAGCAGTACTTC.

V usage is TRBV23-1 and J usage is TRBJ1-4; 7 bases line up with TRBD1. TRBV23-1 counts as an open reading frame of uncertain function. V was pared by 6 bases and J by 1 base, with 8 bases of the junction left unmatched. CDR3 length: 16 residues. In DNA form, the CDR3 reads TGCGCCAGCAGGAGGGCAGGGGGACTAACTAATGAAAAACTGTTTTTT. Amino acids: CASRRAGGLTNEKLFF.

This chain uses TRBV12-3 or TRBV12-4 with TRBJ1-2; tentatively, D is TRBD1 (6 bases). The germline V and J ends were trimmed by 7 bases and 2 bases, with 11 bases remaining between them. This CDR3 has 13 amino acids. The CDR3 region is CASTPQGNYGYTF. For the CDR3, the DNA is TGTGCCAGCACCCCTCAGGGGAACTATGGCTACACCTTC.

The rearrangement uses TRBV5-1 and TRBJ2-2, with D perhaps TRBD1 (5 bases). The CDR3 is made up of 14 amino acids. Germline V gene lookup returns CDR1 SGHRS and CDR2 YFSETQ. With 2 bases removed from V and 4 bases from J, the gap between germline ends came to 9 bases. CDR3 in amino acids: CASSFRTLTGELFF. CDR3 sequence (DNA): TGCGCCAGCAGCTTTAGGACACTCACCGGGGAGCTGTTTTTT.

V and J are TRBV15 and TRBJ2-1, with 7 bases identical to TRBD1. The germline V gene encodes CDR1 LNHNV and CDR2 YYDKDF (reference sequence). Trimming at V came to 5 bases and at J to 9 bases, leaving 10 bases not matched to a gene. The CDR3 is made up of 14 amino acids. The CDR3 DNA reads as TGTGCCACCAGCCCGGGACAGAGCTCCGGTGAGCAGTTCTTC. Its protein product is CATSPGQSSGEQFF.

V and J are TRBV30 and TRBJ2-1; the match to TRBD2 covers 9 bases. Germline trimming cut 2 bases from V and 5 bases from J; bases unmatched to any gene: 7. This CDR3 region has 15 residues. Germline V lookup: CDR1 GTSNPN, CDR2 SVGIG (reference sequence). The CDR3 here is CAWSLGGLANNEQFF. The CDR3 DNA reads as TGTGCCTGGAGTTTAGGTGGACTAGCGAACAATGAGCAGTTCTTC.

This chain joins TRBV7-9 and TRBJ1-1; a possible D gene is TRBD1 (5 bases). The V gene's germline CDR1 is SEHNR and CDR2 FQNEAQ (reference sequence). Trimming took 5 bases from V and 4 from J, leaving 17 bases between them. This CDR3 region has 15 residues. The CDR3 DNA follows: TGTGCCAGCAGCCCTAAGACCAGGGTGAGCACTGAAGCTTTCTTT. Protein sequence: CASSPKTRVSTEAFF.

This clone turned up a few times. The chain employs TRBV7-2 and TRBJ1-2; TRBD1 aligns across 10 bases. CDR1 is SGHTA and CDR2 is FQGNSA in the germline V gene. CDR3 length: 14 amino acids. V was pared by 5 bases and J by 5 bases, with 5 bases of the junction left unmatched. The CDR3 sequence is CASSPDRGGYGYTF. The CDR3 DNA reads as TGTGCCAGCAGCCCGGACAGGGGGGGTTATGGCTACACCTTC.

The rearrangement uses TRBV6-5 and TRBJ1-6; D perhaps matches TRBD1 (6 bases). Germline lookup yields CDR1 MNHEY and CDR2 SVGAGI. Trimming pared 8 bases from V and 7 bases from J, leaving 18 bases between. CDR3 size: 15 residues. The CDR3 loop is CASRQGRGGNSPLHF. For the CDR3, the DNA is TGTGCCAGCCGGCAGGGGCGAGGTGGGAATTCACCCCTCCACTTT.

This rearrangement joins TRBV19 to TRBJ2-7; 9 bases fit TRBD1. The CDR3 runs to 16 residues. The germline V gene has CDR1 LNHDA and CDR2 SQIVND (reference sequence). V shed 6 bases and J 6 bases; nucleotides not matched to a gene: 15. CDR3 sequence reads: CASRPSEQGAFREQYF. Written as DNA, the CDR3 is TGTGCCAGTAGGCCCTCTGAACAGGGGGCTTTCCGCGAGCAGTACTTC.

This clone was seen just once. The V call is TRBV19, the J call TRBJ1-1; 7 bases are a match to TRBD1. The CDR3 runs 12 residues. Germline V gene data show CDR1 as LNHDA and CDR2 as SQIVND (reference sequence). The V and J ends lost 4 bases and 11 bases, in that order; junction bases with no gene match: 7. The CDR3 reads CASSTRQGMAFF. CDR3 in DNA: TGTGCCAGTAGTACCCGACAGGGAATGGCTTTCTTT.

The V and J genes are TRBV11-2 and TRBJ2-7, with D unclear. The germline V gene has CDR1 SGHAT and CDR2 FQNNGV. The CDR3 loop spans 13 amino acids. The ends were cut back, 5 bases at V and 7 bases at J, with 15 bases in the middle. The CDR3 DNA reads as TGTGCCAGCAGCCCTGGGCAGAACAAGGAGCAGTACTTC. It is translated as CASSPGQNKEQYF.

V is TRBV15 and J is TRBJ2-7, with D possibly being TRBD1 (6 bases). Looked up from germline, CDR1 is LNHNV and CDR2 is YYDKDF (reference sequence). Between the trimmed V and J ends, which lost 2 bases and 5 bases, there was a span of 7 bases. The CDR3 runs 12 residues. This CDR3 is CATSRTGNEQYF. CDR3 nucleotide sequence: TGTGCCACCAGCAGAACAGGGAACGAGCAGTACTTC.

The chain employs TRBV6-2 or TRBV6-3 and TRBJ1-4; a weak D match, TRBD1 (5 bases). The length of the CDR3 is 13 residues. Germline CDR1 reads MNHEY; CDR2 reads SVGEGT. The V gene lost 2 bases and the J gene lost 10 bases, with 11 bases spanning the gap. The DNA for the CDR3 is TGTGCCAGCAGTTACGATGGGGGGGGAAAACTGTTTTTT. It yields the protein CASSYDGGGKLFF.

The chain has TRBV19 and TRBJ2-1, with 15 bases lining up with TRBD2. Trimming cost V 5 bases and J 6 bases; bases outside gene matches: 5. CDR3 length equals 16 residues. Germline V CDR1 and CDR2: LNHDA, SQIVND (reference sequence). CDR3 sequence reads: CASSPRTSGRVNEQFF. CDR3 nucleotides: TGTGCCAGTAGTCCGAGGACTAGCGGGAGGGTCAATGAGCAGTTCTTC.

The chain uses TRBV19 and TRBJ1-5; perhaps TRBD1 as D (5 bases). V lost 3 bases to trimming and J lost 7 bases, with 10 bases between them. The CDR3 contains 13 residues. Germline V gives CDR1 LNHDA, CDR2 SQIVND (reference sequence). In DNA form, the CDR3 reads TGTGCCAGTAGTATCACACAGGAGCAGCCCCAGCATTTT. Protein: CASSITQEQPQHF.

The V gene is TRBV20-1, the J gene TRBJ1-2, with no clear D. V was cut by 7 bases and J by 2 bases, with 8 bases left in between. This CDR3 region has 11 residues. Germline assignment: CDR1 DFQATT and CDR2 SNEGSKA (reference sequence). The CDR3 loop reads CSVGENYGYTF. Written as DNA, the CDR3 is TGCAGTGTCGGAGAAAACTATGGCTACACCTTC.